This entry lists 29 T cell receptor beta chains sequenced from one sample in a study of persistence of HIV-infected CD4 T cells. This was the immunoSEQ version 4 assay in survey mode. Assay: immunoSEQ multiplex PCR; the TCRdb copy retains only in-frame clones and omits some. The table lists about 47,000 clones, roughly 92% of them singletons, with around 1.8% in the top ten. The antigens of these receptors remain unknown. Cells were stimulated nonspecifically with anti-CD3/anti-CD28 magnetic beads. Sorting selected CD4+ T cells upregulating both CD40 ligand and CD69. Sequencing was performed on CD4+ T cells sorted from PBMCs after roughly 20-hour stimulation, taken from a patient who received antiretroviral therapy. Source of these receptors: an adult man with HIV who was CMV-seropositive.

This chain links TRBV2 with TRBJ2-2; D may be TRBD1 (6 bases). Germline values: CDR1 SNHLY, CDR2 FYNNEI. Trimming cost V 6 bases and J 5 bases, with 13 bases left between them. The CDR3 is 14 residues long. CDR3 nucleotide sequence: TGTGCCAGCAGGGACAGCTCGTGGACCGGGGAGCTGTTTTTT. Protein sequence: CASRDSSWTGELFF.

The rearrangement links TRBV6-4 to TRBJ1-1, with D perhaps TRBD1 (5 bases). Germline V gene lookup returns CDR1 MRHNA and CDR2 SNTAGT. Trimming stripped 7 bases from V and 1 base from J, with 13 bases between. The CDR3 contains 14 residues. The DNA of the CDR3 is TGTGCCAGCAAGGGGATGAGCGGGAACACTGAAGCTTTCTTT. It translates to CASKGMSGNTEAFF.

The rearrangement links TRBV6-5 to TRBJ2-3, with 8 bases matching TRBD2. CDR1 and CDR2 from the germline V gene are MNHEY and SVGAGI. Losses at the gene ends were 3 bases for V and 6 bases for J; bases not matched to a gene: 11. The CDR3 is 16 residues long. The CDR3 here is CASSYLSGGDTDTQYF. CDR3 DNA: TGTGCCAGCAGTTATCTAAGCGGGGGTGATACGGATACGCAGTATTTT.

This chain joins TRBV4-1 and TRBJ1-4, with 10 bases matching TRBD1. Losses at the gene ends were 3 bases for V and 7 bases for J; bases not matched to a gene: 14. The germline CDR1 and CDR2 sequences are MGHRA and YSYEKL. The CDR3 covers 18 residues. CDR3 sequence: CASSQFPGQGPGGEKLFF. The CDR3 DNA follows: TGCGCCAGCAGCCAGTTCCCGGGACAGGGGCCGGGCGGTGAAAAACTGTTTTTT.

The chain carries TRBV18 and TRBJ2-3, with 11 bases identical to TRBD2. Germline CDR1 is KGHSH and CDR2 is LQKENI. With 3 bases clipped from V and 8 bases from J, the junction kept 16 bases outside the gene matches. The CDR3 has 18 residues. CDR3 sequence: CASSPYAGLADNMGTQYF. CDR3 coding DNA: TGTGCCAGCTCACCGTATGCGGGACTAGCGGACAACATGGGTACGCAGTATTTT.

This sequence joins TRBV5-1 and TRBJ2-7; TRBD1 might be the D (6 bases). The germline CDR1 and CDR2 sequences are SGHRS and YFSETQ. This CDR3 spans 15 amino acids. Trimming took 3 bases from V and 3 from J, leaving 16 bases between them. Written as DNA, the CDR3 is TGCGCCAGCAGCTGGAACAGGGATTTGGGCTACGAGCAGTACTTC. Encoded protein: CASSWNRDLGYEQYF.

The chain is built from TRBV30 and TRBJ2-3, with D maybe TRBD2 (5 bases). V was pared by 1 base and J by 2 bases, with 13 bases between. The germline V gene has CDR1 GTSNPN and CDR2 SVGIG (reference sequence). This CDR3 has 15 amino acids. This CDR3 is CAWSGGLPFTDTQYF. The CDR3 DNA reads TGTGCCTGGAGTGGAGGACTTCCTTTCACAGATACGCAGTATTTT.

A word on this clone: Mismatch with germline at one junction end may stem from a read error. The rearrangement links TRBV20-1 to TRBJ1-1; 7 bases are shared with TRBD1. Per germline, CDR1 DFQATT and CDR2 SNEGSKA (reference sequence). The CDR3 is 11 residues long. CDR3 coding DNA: TGCAGTGCCGGCAACAGGGGACGTCCCCGCTTT. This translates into CSAGNRGRPRF.

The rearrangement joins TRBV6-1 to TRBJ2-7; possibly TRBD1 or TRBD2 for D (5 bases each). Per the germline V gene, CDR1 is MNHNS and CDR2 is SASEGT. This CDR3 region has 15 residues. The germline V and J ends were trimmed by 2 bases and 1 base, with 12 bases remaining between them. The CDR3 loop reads CASSEPGTWSYEQYF. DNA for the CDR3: TGTGCCAGCAGTGAACCCGGGACCTGGTCCTACGAGCAGTACTTC.

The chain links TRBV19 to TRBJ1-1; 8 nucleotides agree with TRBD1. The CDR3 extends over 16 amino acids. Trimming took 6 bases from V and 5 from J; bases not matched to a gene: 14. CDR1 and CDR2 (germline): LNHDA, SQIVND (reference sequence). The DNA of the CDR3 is TGTGCCAGTAGCCAGAACAGGGGGACCCGCCGAACTGAAGCTTTCTTT. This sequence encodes CASSQNRGTRRTEAFF.

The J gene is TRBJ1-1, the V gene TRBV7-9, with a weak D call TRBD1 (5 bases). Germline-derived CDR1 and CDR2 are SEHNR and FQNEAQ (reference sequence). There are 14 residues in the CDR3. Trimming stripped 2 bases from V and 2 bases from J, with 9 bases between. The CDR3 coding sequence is TGTGCCAGCAGCTTACAGGGTAGAAACACTGAAGCTTTCTTT. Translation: CASSLQGRNTEAFF. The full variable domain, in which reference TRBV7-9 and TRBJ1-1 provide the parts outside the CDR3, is DTGVSQNPRHKITKRGQNVTFRCDPISEHNRLYWYRQTLGQGPEFLTYFQNEAQLEKSRLLSDRFSAERPKGSFSTLEIQRTEQGDSAMYLCASSLQGRNTEAFFGQGTRLTVV.

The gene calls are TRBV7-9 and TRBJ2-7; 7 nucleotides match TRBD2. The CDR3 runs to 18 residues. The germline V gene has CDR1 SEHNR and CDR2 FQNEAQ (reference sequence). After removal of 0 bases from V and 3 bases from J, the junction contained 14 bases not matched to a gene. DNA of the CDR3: TGTGCCAGCAGCTTAGCACGGGGAGGGACTGGAAAAATCTACGAGCAGTACTTC. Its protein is CASSLARGGTGKIYEQYF.

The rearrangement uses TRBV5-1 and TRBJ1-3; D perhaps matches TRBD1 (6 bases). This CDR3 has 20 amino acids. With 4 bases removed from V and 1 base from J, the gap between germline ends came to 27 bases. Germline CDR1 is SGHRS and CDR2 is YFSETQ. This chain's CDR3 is CASSLAVGITGSQSGNTIYF. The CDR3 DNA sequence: TGCGCCAGCAGCCTGGCGGTCGGGATAACAGGGTCTCAGTCTGGAAACACCATATATTTT.

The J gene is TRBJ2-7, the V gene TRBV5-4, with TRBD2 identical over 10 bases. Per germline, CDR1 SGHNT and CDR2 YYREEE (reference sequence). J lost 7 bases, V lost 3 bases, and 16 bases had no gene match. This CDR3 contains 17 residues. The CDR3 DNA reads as TGTGCCAGCAGCTCCGAAGGGGGGAGCGGGGGGGCCGGGGAGCAGTACTTC. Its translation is CASSSEGGSGGAGEQYF.

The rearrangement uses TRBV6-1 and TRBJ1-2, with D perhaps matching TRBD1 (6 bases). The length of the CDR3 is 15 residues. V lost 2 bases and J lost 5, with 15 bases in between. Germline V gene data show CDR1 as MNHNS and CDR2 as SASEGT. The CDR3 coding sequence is TGTGCCAGCAGTGAATTGGGTACAGGGCCATATGGCTACACCTTC. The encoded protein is CASSELGTGPYGYTF.

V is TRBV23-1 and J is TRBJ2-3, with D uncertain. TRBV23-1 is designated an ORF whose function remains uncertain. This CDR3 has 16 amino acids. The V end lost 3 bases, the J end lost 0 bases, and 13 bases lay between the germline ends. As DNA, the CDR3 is TGCGCCAGCAGTCAGCCGACCAAGGGTAGCACAGATACGCAGTATTTT. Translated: CASSQPTKGSTDTQYF.

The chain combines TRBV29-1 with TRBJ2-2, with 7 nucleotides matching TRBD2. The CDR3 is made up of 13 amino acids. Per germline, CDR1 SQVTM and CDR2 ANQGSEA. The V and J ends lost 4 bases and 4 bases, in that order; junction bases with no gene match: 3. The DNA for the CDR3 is TGCAGCGTTGTCCTAGCGGTCACCGGGGAGCTGTTTTTT. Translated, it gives CSVVLAVTGELFF.

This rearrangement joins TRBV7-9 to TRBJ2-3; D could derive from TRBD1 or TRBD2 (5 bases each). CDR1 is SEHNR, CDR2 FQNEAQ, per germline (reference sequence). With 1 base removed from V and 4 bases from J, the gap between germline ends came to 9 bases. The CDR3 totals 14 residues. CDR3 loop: CASSLGGRADTQYF. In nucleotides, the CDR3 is TGTGCCAGCAGCTTAGGGGGGAGAGCAGATACGCAGTATTTT.

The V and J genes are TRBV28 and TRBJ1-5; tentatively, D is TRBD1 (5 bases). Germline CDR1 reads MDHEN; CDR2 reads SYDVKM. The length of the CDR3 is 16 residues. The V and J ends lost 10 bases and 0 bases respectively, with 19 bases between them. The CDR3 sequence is CATRSVGRNSNQPQHF. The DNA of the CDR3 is TGTGCCACGCGATCCGTGGGACGGAATAGCAATCAGCCCCAGCATTTT. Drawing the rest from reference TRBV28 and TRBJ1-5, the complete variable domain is DVKVTQSSRYLVKRTGEKVFLECVQDMDHENMFWYRQDPGLGLRLIYFSYDVKMKEKGDIPEGYSVSREKKERFSLILESASTNQTSMYLCATRSVGRNSNQPQHFGDGTRLSIL.

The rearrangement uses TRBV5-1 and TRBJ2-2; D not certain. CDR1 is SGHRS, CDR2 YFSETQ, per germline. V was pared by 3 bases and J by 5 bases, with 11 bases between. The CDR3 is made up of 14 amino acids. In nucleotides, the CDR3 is TGCGCCAGCAGCTCCCGGACGGAAACCGGGGAGCTGTTTTTT. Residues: CASSSRTETGELFF.

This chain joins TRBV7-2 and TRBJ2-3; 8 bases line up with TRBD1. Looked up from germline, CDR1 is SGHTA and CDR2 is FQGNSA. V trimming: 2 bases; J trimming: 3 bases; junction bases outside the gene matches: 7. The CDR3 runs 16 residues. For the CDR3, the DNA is TGTGCCAGCAGCTTAAGGGACAGGCTAGGGACAGATACGCAGTATTTT. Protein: CASSLRDRLGTDTQYF.

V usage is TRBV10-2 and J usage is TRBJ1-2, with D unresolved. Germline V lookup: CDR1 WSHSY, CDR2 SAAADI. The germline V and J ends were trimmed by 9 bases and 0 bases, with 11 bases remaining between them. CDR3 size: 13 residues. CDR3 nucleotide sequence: TGCGCCAGTAGGGCCGATGCTAACTATGGCTACACCTTC. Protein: CASRADANYGYTF.

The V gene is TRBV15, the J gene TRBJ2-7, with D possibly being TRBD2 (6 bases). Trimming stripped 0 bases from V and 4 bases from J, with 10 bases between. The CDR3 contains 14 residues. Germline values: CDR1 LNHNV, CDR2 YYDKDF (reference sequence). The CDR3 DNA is TGTGCCACCAGCAGAGATCGGGGGAGTTACGAGCAGTACTTC. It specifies CATSRDRGSYEQYF.

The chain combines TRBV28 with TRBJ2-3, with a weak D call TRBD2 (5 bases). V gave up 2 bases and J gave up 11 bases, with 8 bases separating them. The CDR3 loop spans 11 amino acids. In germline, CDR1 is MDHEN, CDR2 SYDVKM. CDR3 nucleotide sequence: TGTGCCAGCAGTTTAGCCCGGGAGCAGTATTTT. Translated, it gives CASSLAREQYF.

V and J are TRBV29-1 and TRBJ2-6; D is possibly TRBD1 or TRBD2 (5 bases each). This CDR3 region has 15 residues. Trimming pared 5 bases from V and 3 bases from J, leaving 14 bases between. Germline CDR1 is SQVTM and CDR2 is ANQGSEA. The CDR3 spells CSVSRGAGGANVLTF. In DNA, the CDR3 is TGCAGCGTTTCTCGGGGCGCGGGTGGGGCCAACGTCCTGACTTTC.

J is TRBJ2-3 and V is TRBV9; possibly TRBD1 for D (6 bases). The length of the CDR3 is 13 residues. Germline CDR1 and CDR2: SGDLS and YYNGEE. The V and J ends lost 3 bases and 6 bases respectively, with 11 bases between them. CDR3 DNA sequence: TGTGCCAGCAGCGGGGGACAAGCCGATACGCAGTATTTT. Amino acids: CASSGGQADTQYF.

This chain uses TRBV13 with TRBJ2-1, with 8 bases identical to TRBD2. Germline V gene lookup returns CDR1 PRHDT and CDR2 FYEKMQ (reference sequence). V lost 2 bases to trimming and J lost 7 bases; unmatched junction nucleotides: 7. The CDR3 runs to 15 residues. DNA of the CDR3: TGTGCCAGCAGCTTATTCACTAGCGGTATAAATGAGCAGTTCTTC. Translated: CASSLFTSGINEQFF.

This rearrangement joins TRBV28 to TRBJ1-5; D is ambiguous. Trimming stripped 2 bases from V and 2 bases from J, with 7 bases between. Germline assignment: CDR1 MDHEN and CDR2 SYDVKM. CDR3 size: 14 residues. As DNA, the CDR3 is TGTGCCAGCAGTTTAGGGATTGGCAATCAGCCCCAGCATTTT. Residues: CASSLGIGNQPQHF.

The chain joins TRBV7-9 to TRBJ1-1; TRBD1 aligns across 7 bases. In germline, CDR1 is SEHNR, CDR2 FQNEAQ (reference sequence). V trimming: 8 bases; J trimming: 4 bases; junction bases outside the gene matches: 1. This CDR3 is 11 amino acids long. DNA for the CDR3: TGTGCCAGCCAGGGGGTCACTGAAGCTTTCTTT. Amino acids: CASQGVTEAFF.